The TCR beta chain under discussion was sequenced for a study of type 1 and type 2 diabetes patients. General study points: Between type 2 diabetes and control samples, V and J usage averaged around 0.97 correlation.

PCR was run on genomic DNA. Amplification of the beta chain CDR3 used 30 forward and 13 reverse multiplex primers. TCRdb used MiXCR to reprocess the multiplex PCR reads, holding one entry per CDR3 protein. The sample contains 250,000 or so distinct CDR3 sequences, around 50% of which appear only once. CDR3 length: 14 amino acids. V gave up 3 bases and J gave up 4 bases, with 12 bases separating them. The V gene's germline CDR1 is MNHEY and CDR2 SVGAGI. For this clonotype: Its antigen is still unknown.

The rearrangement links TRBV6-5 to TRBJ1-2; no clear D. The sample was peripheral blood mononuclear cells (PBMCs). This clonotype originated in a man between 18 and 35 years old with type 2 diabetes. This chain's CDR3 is CASSYSPVAYGYTF. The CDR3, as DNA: TGTGCCAGCAGTTATTCTCCCGTGGCCTATGGCTACACCTTC.